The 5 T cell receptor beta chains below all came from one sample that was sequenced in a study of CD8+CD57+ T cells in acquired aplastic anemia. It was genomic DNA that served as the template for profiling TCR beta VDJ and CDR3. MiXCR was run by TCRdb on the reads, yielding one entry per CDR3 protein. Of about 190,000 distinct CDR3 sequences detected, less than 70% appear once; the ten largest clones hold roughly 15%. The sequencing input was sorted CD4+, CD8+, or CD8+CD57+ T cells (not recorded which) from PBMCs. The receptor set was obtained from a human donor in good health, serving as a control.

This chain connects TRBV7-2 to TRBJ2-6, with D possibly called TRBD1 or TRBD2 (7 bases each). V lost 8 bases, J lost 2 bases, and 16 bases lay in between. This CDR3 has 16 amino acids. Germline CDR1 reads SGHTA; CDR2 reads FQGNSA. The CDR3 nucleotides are TGTGCCAGCCTCCAGGGGGGGTTCACTGGGGCCAACGTCCTGACTTTC. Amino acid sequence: CASLQGGFTGANVLTF.

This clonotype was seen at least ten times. CDR3 amino acids: CASSQGGTGETQYF. The DNA of the CDR3 is TGTGCCAGCAGCCAAGGGGGGACAGGGGAGACCCAGTACTTC. The rearrangement uses TRBV4-2 and TRBJ2-5; 9 bases are a match to TRBD1. The CDR3 spans 14 residues. The J segment lost 5 bases and the V segment lost 1 base, leaving 2 bases of the junction unmatched. Germline CDR1 reads LGHNA; CDR2 reads YNFKEQ.

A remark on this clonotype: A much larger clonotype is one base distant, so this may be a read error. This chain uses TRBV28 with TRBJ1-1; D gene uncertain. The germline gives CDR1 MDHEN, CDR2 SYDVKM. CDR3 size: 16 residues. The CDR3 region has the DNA TGTGCCAGCAGTGCCCAGGCATTACTCTTGAACGCTGAAGCTTTCTTT. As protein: CASSAQALLLNAEAFF.

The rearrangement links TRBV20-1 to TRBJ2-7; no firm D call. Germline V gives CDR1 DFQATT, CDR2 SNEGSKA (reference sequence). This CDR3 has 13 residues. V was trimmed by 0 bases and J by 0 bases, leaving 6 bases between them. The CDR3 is CSARDAVSYEQYF. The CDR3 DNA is TGCAGTGCTAGAGATGCGGTCTCCTACGAGCAGTACTTC.

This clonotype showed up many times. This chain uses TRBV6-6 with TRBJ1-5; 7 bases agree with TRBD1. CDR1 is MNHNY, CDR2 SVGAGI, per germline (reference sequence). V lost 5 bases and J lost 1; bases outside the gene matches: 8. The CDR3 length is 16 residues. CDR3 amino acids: CASSATGEGSNQPQHF. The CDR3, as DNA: TGTGCCAGCAGTGCCACAGGGGAGGGGAGCAATCAGCCCCAGCATTTT.